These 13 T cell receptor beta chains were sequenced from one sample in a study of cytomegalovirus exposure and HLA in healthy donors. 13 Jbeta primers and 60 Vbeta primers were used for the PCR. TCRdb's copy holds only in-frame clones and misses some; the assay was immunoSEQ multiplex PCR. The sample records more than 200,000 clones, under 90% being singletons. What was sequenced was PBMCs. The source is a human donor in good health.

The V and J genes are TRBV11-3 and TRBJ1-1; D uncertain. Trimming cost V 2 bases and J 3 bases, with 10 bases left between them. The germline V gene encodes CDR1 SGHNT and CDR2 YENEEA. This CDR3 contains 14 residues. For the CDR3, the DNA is TGTGCCAGCAGCTTAAGGAACGGGGACACTGAAGCTTTCTTT. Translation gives CASSLRNGDTEAFF.

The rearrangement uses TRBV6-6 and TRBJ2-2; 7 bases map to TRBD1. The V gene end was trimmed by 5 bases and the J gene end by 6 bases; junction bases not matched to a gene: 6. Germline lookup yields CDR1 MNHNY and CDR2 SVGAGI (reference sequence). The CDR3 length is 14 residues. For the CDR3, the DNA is TGTGCCAGCAGTCCCGACAGGGCCCCCGGGGAGCTGTTTTTT. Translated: CASSPDRAPGELFF.

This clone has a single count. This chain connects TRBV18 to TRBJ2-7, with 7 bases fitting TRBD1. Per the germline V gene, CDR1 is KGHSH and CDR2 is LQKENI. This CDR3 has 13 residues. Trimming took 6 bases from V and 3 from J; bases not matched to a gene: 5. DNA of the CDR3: TGTGCCAGCTCCCGGGACAGAGACTACGAGCAGTACTTC. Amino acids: CASSRDRDYEQYF.

The CDR3 spells CASRTGGREQFF. In DNA, the CDR3 is TGTGCCAGCAGAACAGGGGGCCGTGAGCAGTTCTTC. V is TRBV2 and J is TRBJ2-1; 9 positions agree with TRBD1. Trimming removed 6 bases from V and 9 bases from J; junction bases left unmatched: 3. The CDR3 spans 12 residues. The germline gives CDR1 SNHLY, CDR2 FYNNEI.

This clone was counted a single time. Here the CDR3 reads CASSKGQDSKAFF. The CDR3 DNA follows: TGTGCCAGCAGCAAAGGACAGGACAGCAAAGCTTTCTTT. J is TRBJ1-1 and V is TRBV9, with 7 bases identical to TRBD1. CDR3 length: 13 residues. The germline V gene encodes CDR1 SGDLS and CDR2 YYNGEE. V lost 4 bases and J lost 9; bases outside the gene matches: 9.

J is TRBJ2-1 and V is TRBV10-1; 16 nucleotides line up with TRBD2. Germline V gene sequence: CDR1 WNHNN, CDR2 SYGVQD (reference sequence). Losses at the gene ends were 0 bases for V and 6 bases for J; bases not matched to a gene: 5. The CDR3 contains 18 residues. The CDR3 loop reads CASSESKGTSGRGNEQFF. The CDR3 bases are TGCGCCAGCAGTGAGTCGAAAGGGACTAGCGGGAGGGGCAATGAGCAGTTCTTC.

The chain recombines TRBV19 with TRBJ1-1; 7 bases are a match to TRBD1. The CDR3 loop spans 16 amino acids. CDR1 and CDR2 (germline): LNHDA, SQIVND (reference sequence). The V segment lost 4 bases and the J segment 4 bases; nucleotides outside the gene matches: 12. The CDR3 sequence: CASSNQQGRGGTEAFF. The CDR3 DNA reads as TGTGCCAGTAGTAATCAACAGGGGAGAGGCGGCACTGAAGCTTTCTTT.

The CDR3: CASSYLATYEQYF. DNA of the CDR3: TGTGCCAGCAGTTACTTAGCTACCTACGAGCAGTACTTC. The J gene is TRBJ2-5, the V gene TRBV6-5; D remains unclear. Judging by the DNA end, TRBJ2-7 fits better; the J call may be wrong. In germline, CDR1 is MNHEY, CDR2 SVGAGI. CDR3 length: 13 residues.

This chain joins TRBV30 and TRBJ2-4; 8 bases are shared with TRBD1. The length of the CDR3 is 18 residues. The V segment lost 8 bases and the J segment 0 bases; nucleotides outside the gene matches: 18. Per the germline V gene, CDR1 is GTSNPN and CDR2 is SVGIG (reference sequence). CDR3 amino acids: CARQGGDRRYLAKNIQYF. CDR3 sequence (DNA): TGTGCCCGCCAGGGCGGGGACAGGAGATATCTAGCCAAAAACATTCAGTACTTC.

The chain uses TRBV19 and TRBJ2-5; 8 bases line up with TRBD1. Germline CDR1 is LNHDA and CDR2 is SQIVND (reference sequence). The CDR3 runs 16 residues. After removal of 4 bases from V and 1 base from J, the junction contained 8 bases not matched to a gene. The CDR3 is CASSTGGRSPQETQYF. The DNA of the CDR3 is TGTGCCAGTAGTACAGGGGGCAGATCTCCCCAAGAGACCCAGTACTTC.

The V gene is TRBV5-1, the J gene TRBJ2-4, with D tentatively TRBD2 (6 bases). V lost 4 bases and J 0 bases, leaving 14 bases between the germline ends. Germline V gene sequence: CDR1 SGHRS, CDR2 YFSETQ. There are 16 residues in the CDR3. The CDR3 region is CASSLQVGGAKNIQYF. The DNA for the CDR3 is TGCGCCAGCAGCCTTCAAGTCGGGGGAGCCAAAAACATTCAGTACTTC.

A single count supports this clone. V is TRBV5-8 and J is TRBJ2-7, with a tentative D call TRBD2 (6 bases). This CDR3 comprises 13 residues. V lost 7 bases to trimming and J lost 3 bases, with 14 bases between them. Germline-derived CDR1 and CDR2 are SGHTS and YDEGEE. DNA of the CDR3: TGTGCCAGCGCTGAGGGGACTCTCTACGAGCAGTACTTC. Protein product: CASAEGTLYEQYF. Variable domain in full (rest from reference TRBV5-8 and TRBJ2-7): EAGVTQSPTHLIKTRGQQATLRCSPISGHTSVYWYQQALGLGLQFLLWYDEGEERNRGNFPPRFSGRQFPNYSSELNVNALELEDSALYLCASAEGTLYEQYFGPGTRLTVT.

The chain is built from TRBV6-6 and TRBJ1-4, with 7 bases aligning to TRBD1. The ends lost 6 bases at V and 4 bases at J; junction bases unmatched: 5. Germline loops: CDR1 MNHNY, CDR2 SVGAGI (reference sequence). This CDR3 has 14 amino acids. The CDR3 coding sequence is TGTGCCAGCAGATCCGGGACAGATAATGAAAAACTGTTTTTT. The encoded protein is CASRSGTDNEKLFF.